This TCR beta chain was documented in a study of blood T cell repertoires in COVID-19. Study as a whole: Researchers got acute and convalescent COVID-19 samples from the United States, Italy and Spain.

Per the authors' pipeline: For nucleated cells, counts were estimated from reference gene primer amplification. Assay used: immunoSEQ multiplex PCR; TCRdb lists only in-frame clones, some missing. V and J calls and clone size are given by that table; D and trimming were obtained from the DNA. The sample includes 250,000 to 300,000 clones, 70% to 90% seen only once; the top ten take 9.5% to 11%. Germline CDR1 is SGHVS and CDR2 is FNYEAQ. The CDR3 length is 16 residues. The V gene end was trimmed by 1 base and the J gene end by 3 bases; junction bases not matched to a gene: 5. The sequencing sample was made of peripheral blood. The chain employs TRBV7-6 and TRBJ1-3, with 8 nucleotides matching TRBD1. The TCR sequence derives from a woman aged 70-85 years with acute or convalescent COVID-19. The CDR3: CASSLETGVIGNTIYF. CDR3 nucleotides: TGTGCCAGCAGCTTAGAGACAGGGGTAATTGGAAACACCATATATTTT.